These 21 T cell receptor beta chains were all obtained from the same sample, sequenced in a study of blood T cell repertoires in COVID-19. Libraries were prepared by immunoSEQ multiplex PCR; TCRdb keeps only in-frame clonotypes and omits some of them. The sample yields 150,000 or so clones, 91% seen once. Sequenced input: peripheral blood. The origin of the receptors is a man over 45 with acute or convalescent COVID-19.

This clone was recorded once. The V and J genes are TRBV28 and TRBJ2-3; D gene unclear. The CDR3 is 14 residues long. The germline gives CDR1 MDHEN, CDR2 SYDVKM. Trimming left V 3 bases short and J 0 bases short, with 7 bases between. The CDR3: CASSLFLSTDTQYF. The CDR3 DNA sequence: TGTGCCAGCAGTTTGTTTCTTAGCACAGATACGCAGTATTTT.

As DNA, the CDR3 is TGTGCTAGTGGTTTGGGACTAGCGGGGGGCGGGAACACCGGGGAGCTGTTTTTT. It yields the protein CASGLGLAGGGNTGELFF. The chain combines TRBV12-5 with TRBJ2-2, with 13 bases aligning to TRBD2. The V and J ends lost 1 base and 1 base, in that order; junction bases with no gene match: 3. This CDR3 region has 18 residues. The germline CDR1 and CDR2 sequences are LGHNT and FRNRAP.

The chain is built from TRBV19 and TRBJ1-2, with 8 bases fitting TRBD1. The V gene end was trimmed by 3 bases and the J gene end by 4 bases; junction bases not matched to a gene: 4. The CDR3 runs 14 residues. Germline CDR1 reads LNHDA; CDR2 reads SQIVND (reference sequence). CDR3 residues: CASSISGGVYGYTF. In nucleotides, the CDR3 is TGTGCCAGTAGTATTTCAGGGGGCGTCTATGGCTACACCTTC.

This rearrangement joins TRBV28 to TRBJ2-7, with TRBD2 identical over 7 bases. CDR3 length: 15 amino acids. Germline CDR1 and CDR2: MDHEN and SYDVKM. The V gene end was trimmed by 6 bases and the J gene end by 3 bases; junction bases not matched to a gene: 11. The CDR3 region is CASSPQGLVRYEQYF. Written as DNA, the CDR3 is TGTGCCAGCAGCCCCCAAGGACTAGTTCGCTACGAGCAGTACTTC.

V gene TRBV3-1 (or the pseudogene TRBV3-2) combines with J gene TRBJ2-3, with D tentatively TRBD2 (7 bases). The germline gives CDR1 LGHDT, CDR2 YNNKEL (reference sequence). V dropped 0 bases and J dropped 11 bases, with 15 bases sitting between them. The CDR3 consists of 14 residues. CDR3 DNA: TGTGCCAGCAGCCAAGATCGAAGGGGGGGCGTGCAGTATTTT. The encoded protein is CASSQDRRGGVQYF.

This clone has just one count. The J gene is TRBJ1-6, the V gene TRBV9, with D perhaps matching TRBD1 (6 bases). Germline V lookup: CDR1 SGDLS, CDR2 YYNGEE. Trimming cost V 0 bases and J 8 bases, with 12 bases left between them. The CDR3 contains 15 residues. DNA for the CDR3: TGTGCCAGCAGCGTAGCTGCAGGGGCGGATTCACCCCTCCACTTT. Amino acids: CASSVAAGADSPLHF. Filled out from reference TRBV9 and TRBJ1-6, the complete variable domain reads DSGVTQTPKHLITATGQRVTLRCSPRSGDLSVYWYQQSLDQGLQFLIQYYNGEERAKGNILERFSAQQFPDLHSELNLSSLELGDSALYFCASSVAAGADSPLHFGNGTRLTVT.

This clone was detected only a few times. The chain joins TRBV27 to TRBJ1-6; D gene uncertain. This CDR3 region has 15 residues. V was pared by 7 bases and J by 0 bases, with 10 bases between. Germline V lookup: CDR1 MNHEY, CDR2 SMNVEV (reference sequence). CDR3 coding DNA: TGTGCCAGCAAAGAGGCGAGCTCCTATAATTCACCCCTCCACTTT. Its protein product is CASKEASSYNSPLHF.

The rearrangement links TRBV2 to TRBJ1-1; D not certain. The CDR3 is 13 residues long. With 5 bases removed from V and 1 base from J, the gap between germline ends came to 8 bases. Germline-derived CDR1 and CDR2 are SNHLY and FYNNEI. The CDR3 sequence is CASSLEGNTEAFF. The DNA for the CDR3 is TGTGCCAGCAGTTTAGAGGGGAACACTGAAGCTTTCTTT. Full variable domain (outside the CDR3, taken from reference TRBV2 and TRBJ1-1): EPEVTQTPSHQVTQMGQEVILRCVPISNHLYFYWYRQILGQKVEFLVSFYNNEISEKSEIFDDQFSVERPDGSNFTLKIRSTKLEDSAMYFCASSLEGNTEAFFGQGTRLTVV.

In its sample, this clone was seen many times. The V gene is TRBV5-1, the J gene TRBJ2-5; 9 bases are shared with TRBD1. The length of the CDR3 is 18 residues. In germline, CDR1 is SGHRS, CDR2 YFSETQ. Germline trimming cut 4 bases from V and 2 bases from J; bases unmatched to any gene: 15. The CDR3 DNA follows: TGCGCCAGCAGCATAACCGGGACAGGGATTGGGGAACAAGAGACCCAGTACTTC. Translated, it gives CASSITGTGIGEQETQYF.

The V and J genes are TRBV7-6 and TRBJ2-5, with TRBD2 as a possible D gene (6 bases). CDR1 is SGHVS, CDR2 FNYEAQ, per germline. This CDR3 has 15 residues. Trimming removed 3 bases from V and 4 bases from J, with 15 bases in between. The CDR3 loop is CASSFGTLASETQYF. CDR3 nucleotides: TGTGCCAGCAGCTTCGGGACTCTCGCCTCAGAGACCCAGTACTTC.

The chain recombines TRBV6-5 with TRBJ1-2, with D perhaps TRBD1 (5 bases). In germline, CDR1 is MNHEY, CDR2 SVGAGI. This CDR3 is built from 13 residues. Trimming removed 6 bases from V and 1 base from J, with 9 bases in between. CDR3 nucleotides: TGTGCCAGCAGGAGAGACAGTAACTATGGCTACACCTTC. Amino acid sequence: CASRRDSNYGYTF.

The rearrangement joins TRBV4-1 to TRBJ1-2; tentatively, D is TRBD1 (5 bases). CDR1 and CDR2 (germline): MGHRA, YSYEKL. Trimming took 0 bases from V and 4 from J, leaving 12 bases between them. The CDR3 loop spans 15 amino acids. CDR3 sequence (DNA): TGCGCCAGCAGCCAAGATGGGGGGGGATTCTATGGCTACACCTTC. Encoded protein: CASSQDGGGFYGYTF.

This clone has a handful of counts. The chain joins TRBV7-8 to TRBJ2-2, with 10 positions matching TRBD2. Germline V gene sequence: CDR1 SGHVS, CDR2 FQNEAQ. After removal of 4 bases from V and 8 bases from J, the junction contained 7 bases not matched to a gene. This CDR3 is built from 15 residues. The CDR3 region has the DNA TGTGCCAGCAGCTCACCCCTAGCGGGAGCTGGGGAGCTGTTTTTT. Amino acid sequence: CASSSPLAGAGELFF.

A single count supports this clone. CDR3 DNA sequence: TGTGCAAGTCGCCTCCGGGACAGGGCCTACGAGCAGTACGTC. Its translation: CASRLRDRAYEQYV. This sequence joins TRBV12-2 and TRBJ2-7; the D call TRBD1 from the table was never checked on the DNA. TRBV12-2 is assigned pseudogene status. CDR3 size: 14 residues.

The V and J genes are TRBV30 and TRBJ2-2, with D possibly being TRBD2 (5 bases). Trimming removed 4 bases from V and 8 bases from J, with 11 bases in between. Germline CDR1 is GTSNPN and CDR2 is SVGIG (reference sequence). This CDR3 contains 12 residues. For the CDR3, the DNA is TGTGCCTGGATCCGTCGGAGGGGGGAGCTGTTTTTT. This encodes CAWIRRRGELFF.

The gene calls are TRBV12-1 and TRBJ2-2; no DNA check was done on the table's D call, TRBD2. TRBV12-1 is flagged as a pseudogene. The CDR3 has 17 residues. CDR3 sequence reads: CASSTPGGGANTGELFF. The CDR3 nucleotides are TGTGCCAGCAGCACCCCGGGCGGGGGGGCGAACACCGGGGAGCTGTTTTTT.

DNA of the CDR3: TGTGCCACCAGTGATTCAGGGCCCCGCAATCATGAGCAGTTCTTC. Translation: CATSDSGPRNHEQFF. The chain carries TRBV24-1 and TRBJ2-1; D is possibly TRBD1 (5 bases). Germline V gene sequence: CDR1 KGHDR, CDR2 SFDVKD. V was shortened by 2 bases and J by 8 bases, with 15 bases between the two germline ends. There are 15 residues in the CDR3.

The rearrangement uses TRBV7-8 and TRBJ2-3; 7 positions agree with TRBD1. With 2 bases clipped from V and 0 bases from J, the junction kept 11 bases outside the gene matches. The CDR3 is 18 amino acids. Germline V lookup: CDR1 SGHVS, CDR2 FQNEAQ. CDR3 nucleotide sequence: TGTGCCAGCAGCTTAACCATTATAGACAGGGTTAGCACAGATACGCAGTATTTT. This encodes CASSLTIIDRVSTDTQYF.

The chain links TRBV19 to TRBJ1-1; possible D gene TRBD1, 5 bases. Trimming pared 4 bases from V and 4 bases from J, leaving 13 bases between. Germline V CDR1 and CDR2: LNHDA, SQIVND (reference sequence). This CDR3 has 14 residues. The CDR3 region has the DNA TGTGCCAGTAGTAGACAGCTTCCATCCACTGAAGCTTTCTTT. It translates to CASSRQLPSTEAFF. The variable domain in full, with the rest retrieved from reference TRBV19 and TRBJ1-1, is DGGITQSPKYLFRKEGQNVTLSCEQNLNHDAMYWYRQDPGQGLRLIYYSQIVNDFQKGDIAEGYSVSREKKESFPLTVTSAQKNPTAFYLCASSRQLPSTEAFFGQGTRLTVV.

This chain connects TRBV30 to TRBJ1-1; no definite D call. Germline assignment: CDR1 GTSNPN and CDR2 SVGIG (reference sequence). This CDR3 spans 15 amino acids. The V and J ends lost 0 bases and 5 bases respectively, with 16 bases between them. The CDR3 sequence is CAWSVRSLAGTEAFF. In DNA, the CDR3 is TGTGCCTGGAGTGTACGATCGCTGGCGGGGACTGAAGCTTTCTTT.

The chain is built from TRBV5-6 and TRBJ2-3, with unresolved D. This CDR3 has 14 residues. Germline V CDR1 and CDR2: SGHDT, YYEEEE. Trimming shortened V by 1 base and J by 1 base, and 7 bases separated the two germline ends. CDR3: CASSLWPRTDTQYF. CDR3 DNA sequence: TGTGCCAGCAGCTTGTGGCCGCGCACAGATACGCAGTATTTT.